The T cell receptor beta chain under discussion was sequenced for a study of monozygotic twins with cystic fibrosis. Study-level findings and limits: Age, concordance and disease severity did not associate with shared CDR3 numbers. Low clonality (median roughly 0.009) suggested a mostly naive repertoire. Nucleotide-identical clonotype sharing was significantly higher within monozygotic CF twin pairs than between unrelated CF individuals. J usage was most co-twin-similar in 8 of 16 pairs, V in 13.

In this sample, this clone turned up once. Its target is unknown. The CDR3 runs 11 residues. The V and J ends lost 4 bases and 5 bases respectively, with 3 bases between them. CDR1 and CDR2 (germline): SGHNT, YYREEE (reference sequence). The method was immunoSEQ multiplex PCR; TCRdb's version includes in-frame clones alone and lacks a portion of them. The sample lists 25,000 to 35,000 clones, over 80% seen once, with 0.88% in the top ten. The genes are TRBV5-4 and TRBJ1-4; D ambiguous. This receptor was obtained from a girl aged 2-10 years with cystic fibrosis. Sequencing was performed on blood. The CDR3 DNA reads TGTGCCAGCAGCGTGAATGAAAAACTGTTTTTT. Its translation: CASSVNEKLFF.